The rows below give T cell receptor beta chains drawn from one sample of a study of PD-L1 blockade in urothelial cancer. Sequencing used immunoSEQ multiplex PCR; TCRdb keeps in-frame clones, though not all of them. The table has some 120,000 clones, more than 85% seen once; the top ten hold 1.5% to 2%. The starting material was PBMCs, obtained around atezolizumab (anti-PD-L1) treatment. The receptors were sampled from a man aged 55 to 70 with urothelial cancer. Both conserved end residues are part of each CDR3. The order of the fields is V gene, D gene, J gene, clone size, CDR3 protein, CDR3 DNA. A D gene is named only where the DNA matches it firmly. The listing skips clone size in some rows; elsewhere it reads once, few, many or a size class.

TRBV12-5	TRBD1	TRBJ1-2	NA	CASGLEDRGSYGYTF	TGTGCTAGTGGTTTGGAAGACAGGGGGTCCTATGGCTACACCTTC
TRBV27	TRBD1	TRBJ2-7	NA	CASSVSVTGQGSYEQYF	TGTGCCAGCAGTGTAAGCGTAACCGGACAGGGATCCTACGAGCAGTACTTC
TRBV6-5	TRBD2	TRBJ2-1	NA	CASSETSGKSEQFF	TGTGCCAGCAGCGAGACTAGCGGGAAGAGTGAGCAGTTCTTC
TRBV2	NA	TRBJ2-5	NA	CASAKTHGYQETQYF	TGTGCCTCCGCCAAAACCCACGGGTACCAAGAGACCCAGTACTTC
TRBV5-1	TRBD1	TRBJ2-1	NA	CASSWDPGQGVYNEQFF	TGCGCCAGCAGCTGGGACCCGGGACAGGGGGTTTACAATGAGCAGTTCTTC
TRBV13	NA	TRBJ1-5	NA	CASSFGTDNQPQHF	TGTGCCAGCAGCTTCGGGACTGACAATCAGCCCCAGCATTTT
TRBV7-7	NA	TRBJ2-2	NA	CASSGVQGPTGELFF	TGTGCCAGCAGCGGAGTACAGGGTCCTACCGGGGAGCTGTTTTTT
TRBV12-1	NA	TRBJ2-3	NA	CASRGGPLVAGAGGAQYF	TGTGCCAGCCGCGGGGGTCCCCTGGTTGCGGGGGCGGGGGGAGCGCAGTATTTT
TRBV10-2	NA	TRBJ2-1	NA	CASSDTSHNEQFF	TGCGCCAGCAGTGATACTAGCCACAATGAGCAGTTCTTC
TRBV5-6	NA	TRBJ1-1	NA	CASSPLLDRGRDTEAFF	TGTGCCAGCAGTCCGCTTTTGGACAGAGGGCGGGACACTGAAGCTTTCTTT
TRBV7-9	NA	TRBJ1-4	few	CASSLRGTNEKLFF	TGTGCCAGCAGCTTGAGGGGGACTAATGAAAAACTGTTTTTT
TRBV7-8	TRBD2	TRBJ2-1	NA	CASSLSGGAGEQFF	TGTGCCAGCAGCCTCAGCGGGGGGGCCGGGGAGCAGTTCTTC
TRBV4-1	NA	TRBJ2-5	NA	CASSQELAGSKRAQYF	TGCGCCAGCAGCCAAGAACTGGCAGGCTCGAAGAGAGCCCAGTACTTC
TRBV7-9	TRBD1	TRBJ2-1	NA	CASSHTLTGSSYNEQFF	TGTGCCAGCAGCCATACTCTGACAGGGAGCTCCTACAATGAGCAGTTCTTC
TRBV7-6	TRBD1	TRBJ1-2	NA	CASSPAPPGQGWGGYTF	TGTGCCAGCAGCCCGGCACCCCCGGGACAGGGTTGGGGTGGCTACACCTTC
TRBV28	TRBD2	TRBJ2-3	NA	CASSLSLLAGNTDTQYF	TGTGCCAGCAGCCTCTCCCTACTAGCGGGGAACACAGATACGCAGTATTTT
TRBV5-4	TRBD2	TRBJ2-5	NA	CASSFSVGSSGYQETQYF	TGTGCCAGCAGCTTTTCTGTTGGGTCTAGCGGGTACCAAGAGACCCAGTACTTC
TRBV10-2	NA	TRBJ2-1	once	CASRPRQDPNEQFF	TGCGCCAGCAGACCCAGACAGGATCCCAATGAGCAGTTCTTC
TRBV6-4	TRBD1	TRBJ1-2	NA	CASSQEQGEGYGYTF	TGTGCCAGCAGTCAAGAACAGGGGGAAGGCTATGGCTACACCTTC
TRBV5-6	NA	TRBJ1-1	few	CASSFSSVLNTEAFF	TGTGCCAGCAGCTTTTCGTCCGTTTTGAACACTGAAGCTTTCTTT
TRBV15	NA	TRBJ2-4	NA	CATSRGGVDIQYF	TGTGCCACCAGCAGAGGGGGGGTGGACATTCAGTACTTC
TRBV4-1	TRBD1	TRBJ1-2	few	CASSQEQGPRGYTF	TGCGCCAGCAGCCAAGAACAGGGGCCGAGGGGCTACACCTTC
TRBV6-4	NA	TRBJ1-1	NA	CASSANSLNTEAFF	TGTGCCAGCAGTGCGAACAGCCTGAACACTGAAGCTTTCTTT